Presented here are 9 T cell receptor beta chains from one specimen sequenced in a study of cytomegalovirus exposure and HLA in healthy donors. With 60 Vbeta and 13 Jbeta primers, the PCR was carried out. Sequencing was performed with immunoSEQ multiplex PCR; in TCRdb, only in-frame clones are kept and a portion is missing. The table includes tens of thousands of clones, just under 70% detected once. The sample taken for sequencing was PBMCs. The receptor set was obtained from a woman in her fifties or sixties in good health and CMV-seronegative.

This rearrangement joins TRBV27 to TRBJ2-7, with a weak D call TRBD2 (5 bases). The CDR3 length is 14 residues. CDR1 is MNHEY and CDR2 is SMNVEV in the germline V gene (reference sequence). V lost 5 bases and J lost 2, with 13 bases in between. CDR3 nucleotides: TGTGCCAGCAGTCCCCGTCTAGCCCCCTACGAGCAGTACTTC. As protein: CASSPRLAPYEQYF.

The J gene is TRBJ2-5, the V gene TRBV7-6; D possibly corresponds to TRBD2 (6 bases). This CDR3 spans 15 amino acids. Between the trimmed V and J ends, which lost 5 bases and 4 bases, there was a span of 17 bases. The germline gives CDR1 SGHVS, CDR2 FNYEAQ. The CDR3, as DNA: TGTGCCAGCAGCCCCTTGAGTTGGGGGGTAGAGACCCAGTACTTC. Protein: CASSPLSWGVETQYF.

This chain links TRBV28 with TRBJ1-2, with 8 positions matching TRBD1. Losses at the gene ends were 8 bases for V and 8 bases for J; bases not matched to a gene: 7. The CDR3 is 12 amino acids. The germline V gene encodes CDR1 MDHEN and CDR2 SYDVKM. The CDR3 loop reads CASFQGAGGYTF. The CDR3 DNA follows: TGTGCCAGCTTCCAGGGGGCGGGAGGCTACACCTTC.

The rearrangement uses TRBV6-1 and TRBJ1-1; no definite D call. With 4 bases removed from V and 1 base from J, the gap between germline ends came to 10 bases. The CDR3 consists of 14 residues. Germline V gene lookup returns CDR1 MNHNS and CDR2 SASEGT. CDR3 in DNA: TGTGCCAGCAGTGCCACAGAGACGAACACTGAAGCTTTCTTT. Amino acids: CASSATETNTEAFF.

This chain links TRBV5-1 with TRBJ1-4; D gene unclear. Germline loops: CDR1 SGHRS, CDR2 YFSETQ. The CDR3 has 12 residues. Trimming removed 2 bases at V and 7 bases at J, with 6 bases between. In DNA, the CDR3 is TGCGCCAGCAGCTTATCCTTTGAAAAACTGTTTTTT. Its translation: CASSLSFEKLFF.

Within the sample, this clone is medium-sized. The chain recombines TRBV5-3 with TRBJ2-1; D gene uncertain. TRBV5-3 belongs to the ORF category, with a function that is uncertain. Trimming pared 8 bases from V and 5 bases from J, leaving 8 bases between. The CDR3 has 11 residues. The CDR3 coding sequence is TGTGCCAGTAAGTCTAACAATGAGCAGTTCTTC. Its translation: CASKSNNEQFF.

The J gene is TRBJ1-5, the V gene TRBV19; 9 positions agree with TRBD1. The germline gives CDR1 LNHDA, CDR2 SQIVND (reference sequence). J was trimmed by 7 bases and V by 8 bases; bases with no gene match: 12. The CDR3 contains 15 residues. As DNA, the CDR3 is TGTGCCAGTGGGGACAGGGCGCTCCTCATCCAGCCCCAGCATTTT. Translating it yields CASGDRALLIQPQHF.

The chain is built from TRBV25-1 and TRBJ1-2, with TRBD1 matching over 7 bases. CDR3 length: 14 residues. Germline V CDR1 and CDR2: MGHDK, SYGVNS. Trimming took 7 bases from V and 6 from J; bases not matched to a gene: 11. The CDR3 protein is CASTVGRGEDGYTF. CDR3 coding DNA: TGTGCCAGCACCGTGGGCAGGGGGGAGGATGGCTACACCTTC.

CDR3 in amino acids: CASSPGGLSNQPQHF. Here the CDR3 DNA reads TGTGCCAGCAGTCCCGGAGGCCTTAGCAATCAGCCCCAGCATTTT. The chain recombines TRBV6-1 with TRBJ1-5, with D hard to call. The CDR3 has 15 amino acids. Trimming pared 5 bases from V and 0 bases from J, leaving 11 bases between. Per the germline V gene, CDR1 is MNHNS and CDR2 is SASEGT.